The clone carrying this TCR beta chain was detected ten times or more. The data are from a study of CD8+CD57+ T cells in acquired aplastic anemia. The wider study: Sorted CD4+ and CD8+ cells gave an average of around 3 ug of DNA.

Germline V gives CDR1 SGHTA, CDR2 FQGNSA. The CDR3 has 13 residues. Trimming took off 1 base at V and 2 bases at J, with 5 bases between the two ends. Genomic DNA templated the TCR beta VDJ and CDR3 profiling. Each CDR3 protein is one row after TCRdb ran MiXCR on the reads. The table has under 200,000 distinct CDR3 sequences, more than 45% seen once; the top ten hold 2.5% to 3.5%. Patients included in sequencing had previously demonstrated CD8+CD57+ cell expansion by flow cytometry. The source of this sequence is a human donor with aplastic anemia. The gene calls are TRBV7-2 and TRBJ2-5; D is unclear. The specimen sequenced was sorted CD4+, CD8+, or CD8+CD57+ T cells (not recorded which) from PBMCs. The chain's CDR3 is CASSLVQQETQYF. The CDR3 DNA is TGTGCCAGCAGCTTAGTTCAGCAAGAGACCCAGTACTTC.